One and the same sample provided the 28 T cell receptor beta chains below, sequenced in a study of blood T cell repertoires in COVID-19 (dated by TCRdb to 2020 to 2022). The library was prepared using the immunoSEQ multiplex PCR assay. TCRdb retrieved this table from immuneACCESS and kept in-frame rearrangements only. Not all clones are present; in checked studies, unresolved V genes account for under half, and no reason is known for the remainder. The sample yields 99,000 or so clones; 81% were counted once. The biggest ten clones account for 8.5% to 9.5% of the sample. Sequencing was carried out using peripheral blood. All receptors derive from a woman in her sixties or seventies with acute or convalescent COVID-19.

This chain uses TRBV6-6 with TRBJ2-1, with TRBD2 matching 7 bases. In germline, CDR1 is MNHNY, CDR2 SVGAGI (reference sequence). J was trimmed by 8 bases and V by 5 bases; bases with no gene match: 24. The CDR3 has 19 residues. The CDR3, as DNA: TGTGCCAGCAGTCCACGACATCGCTTCGGGGCAGCGGGAACGGATGAGCAGTTCTTC. It codes for CASSPRHRFGAAGTDEQFF.

The chain recombines TRBV10-1 with TRBJ2-1, with D unresolved. Germline CDR1 and CDR2: WNHNN and SYGVQD (reference sequence). The CDR3 runs to 13 residues. Trimming took 0 bases from V and 9 from J, leaving 9 bases between them. This CDR3 is CASSESNRGEQFF. Here the CDR3 DNA reads TGCGCCAGCAGTGAGTCGAACCGAGGTGAGCAGTTCTTC.

This chain links TRBV5-1 with TRBJ1-1; no reliable D call. This CDR3 has 15 amino acids. Deletions cut 4 bases from V and 0 bases from J, with 13 bases between. Germline CDR1 is SGHRS and CDR2 is YFSETQ. CDR3 loop: CASSPMGSLNTEAFF. In nucleotides, the CDR3 is TGCGCCAGCAGCCCCATGGGGAGCTTGAACACTGAAGCTTTCTTT. Together with reference TRBV5-1 and TRBJ1-1, the CDR3 gives the full variable domain: KAGVTQTPRYLIKTRGQQVTLSCSPISGHRSVSWYQQTPGQGLQFLFEYFSETQRNKGNFPGRFSGRQFSNSRSEMNVSTLELGDSALYLCASSPMGSLNTEAFFGQGTRLTVV.

This chain joins TRBV5-1 and TRBJ1-1; D ambiguous. V was shortened by 0 bases and J by 2 bases, with 5 bases between the two germline ends. This CDR3 region has 13 residues. Looked up from germline, CDR1 is SGHRS and CDR2 is YFSETQ. As DNA, the CDR3 is TGCGCCAGCAGCTTGGGTACAAACACTGAAGCTTTCTTT. Encoded protein: CASSLGTNTEAFF.

V usage is TRBV30 and J usage is TRBJ2-7; 8 bases match TRBD1. This CDR3 comprises 11 residues. In germline, CDR1 is GTSNPN, CDR2 SVGIG (reference sequence). V lost 5 bases to trimming and J lost 6 bases; unmatched junction nucleotides: 3. The CDR3 protein is CAWDRGGEQYF. CDR3 in DNA: TGTGCCTGGGACAGGGGAGGCGAGCAGTACTTC.

Only one count was recorded for this clone. V gene TRBV6-2 or TRBV6-3 combines with J gene TRBJ2-3, with a possible D match to TRBD1 (6 bases). V was clipped by 3 bases and J by 2 bases, with 9 bases between them. Germline V CDR1 and CDR2: MNHEY, SVGEGT. The CDR3 is 14 residues long. For the CDR3, the DNA is TGTGCCAGCAGTTATGCAGGGGACACAGATACGCAGTATTTT. Translating it yields CASSYAGDTDTQYF.

The chain carries TRBV2 and TRBJ2-5, with a tentative D call TRBD2 (6 bases). Germline assignment: CDR1 SNHLY and CDR2 FYNNEI. This CDR3 region has 16 residues. V was shortened by 7 bases and J by 7 bases, with 25 bases between the two germline ends. This CDR3 is CASTVPSGTVQGTQYF. The DNA of the CDR3 is TGTGCCAGCACAGTCCCTTCGGGGACTGTGCAGGGGACCCAGTACTTC.

The rearrangement links TRBV6-5 to TRBJ1-3; 8 bases agree with TRBD1. The CDR3 length is 13 residues. V trimming: 7 bases; J trimming: 2 bases; junction bases outside the gene matches: 1. From germline, CDR1 is MNHEY and CDR2 SVGAGI. CDR3 sequence: CASKDRAGNTIYF. The CDR3 DNA is TGTGCCAGCAAGGACAGGGCTGGAAACACCATATATTTT.

This clone was counted ten times or more. The chain links TRBV28 to TRBJ1-1; 9 bases match TRBD1. The CDR3 is 14 amino acids. The ends lost 2 bases at V and 5 bases at J; junction bases unmatched: 3. Germline lookup yields CDR1 MDHEN and CDR2 SYDVKM. CDR3 amino acids: CASSLGDRVTEAFF. In nucleotides, the CDR3 is TGTGCCAGCAGTTTAGGGGACAGGGTGACTGAAGCTTTCTTT. Full variable domain (missing parts from reference TRBV28 and TRBJ1-1): DVKVTQSSRYLVKRTGEKVFLECVQDMDHENMFWYRQDPGLGLRLIYFSYDVKMKEKGDIPEGYSVSREKKERFSLILESASTNQTSMYLCASSLGDRVTEAFFGQGTRLTVV.

There are many counts of this clone. The genes are TRBV19 and TRBJ1-5; 8 bases fit TRBD1. The germline V gene has CDR1 LNHDA and CDR2 SQIVND (reference sequence). V lost 5 bases and J lost 4; bases outside the gene matches: 16. The CDR3 runs to 18 residues. Here the CDR3 DNA reads TGTGCCAGTAGTGGGATGGACAGGGCCCTAGATTCAAATCAGCCCCAGCATTTT. It is translated as CASSGMDRALDSNQPQHF.

V gene TRBV18 combines with J gene TRBJ1-1; D might be TRBD1 (6 bases). With 4 bases removed from V and 3 bases from J, the gap between germline ends came to 9 bases. The CDR3 spans 13 residues. Looked up from germline, CDR1 is KGHSH and CDR2 is LQKENI. This CDR3 reads CASSRGRDTEAFF. In DNA, the CDR3 is TGTGCCAGCTCACGGGGGCGGGACACTGAAGCTTTCTTT.

This chain links TRBV15 with TRBJ2-5; 8 positions agree with TRBD1. Per the germline V gene, CDR1 is LNHNV and CDR2 is YYDKDF (reference sequence). The CDR3 covers 17 residues. J lost 5 bases, V lost 1 base, and 12 bases had no gene match. The CDR3 sequence is CATSRVERRGHGETQYF. CDR3 sequence (DNA): TGTGCCACCAGCAGAGTAGAGCGCAGGGGGCACGGGGAGACCCAGTACTTC.

This sequence joins TRBV28 and TRBJ1-6, with 7 nucleotides matching TRBD1. V gave up 4 bases and J gave up 9 bases; unmatched junction bases: 9. CDR1 is MDHEN, CDR2 SYDVKM, per germline. The CDR3 spans 15 residues. The CDR3 DNA reads TGTGCCAGCAGTTCCTACACAGGGGCGAGTTCACCCCTCCACTTT. It is translated as CASSSYTGASSPLHF.

The chain uses TRBV7-6 and TRBJ2-3; 8 nucleotides agree with TRBD1. The V segment lost 5 bases and the J segment 5 bases; nucleotides outside the gene matches: 9. Germline CDR1 and CDR2: SGHVS and FNYEAQ. The CDR3 is made up of 15 amino acids. The CDR3 spells CASSPPRDRQDTQYF. The CDR3 DNA follows: TGTGCCAGCAGCCCCCCCCGGGACAGGCAAGATACGCAGTATTTT.

V usage is TRBV6-5 and J usage is TRBJ1-1; 8 nucleotides match TRBD1. The CDR3 contains 16 residues. The junction had 6 bases not matched to a gene; V was cut back by 2 bases and J by 1 base. Germline V gene data show CDR1 as MNHEY and CDR2 as SVGAGI. The CDR3 loop reads CASSYAPGGSNTEAFF. For the CDR3, the DNA is TGTGCCAGCAGTTACGCCCCAGGGGGCTCGAACACTGAAGCTTTCTTT.

This chain connects TRBV19 to TRBJ1-1, with D perhaps matching TRBD1 (5 bases). This CDR3 is built from 13 residues. Germline loops: CDR1 LNHDA, CDR2 SQIVND (reference sequence). The germline V and J ends were trimmed by 4 bases and 8 bases, with 14 bases remaining between them. CDR3 loop: CASSNELPGEAFF. The CDR3, as DNA: TGTGCCAGTAGTAACGAGTTACCAGGGGAAGCTTTCTTT.

A few counts support this clone. The rearrangement uses TRBV19 and TRBJ2-3; D uncertain. Per germline, CDR1 LNHDA and CDR2 SQIVND (reference sequence). Trimming cost V 5 bases and J 2 bases, with 8 bases left between them. CDR3 size: 13 residues. CDR3 amino acids: CASSVLLTDTQYF. CDR3 nucleotide sequence: TGTGCCAGTAGTGTTCTTCTCACAGATACGCAGTATTTT.

This chain joins TRBV2 and TRBJ1-2; D is unresolved. This CDR3 has 11 residues. The ends were cut back, 3 bases at V and 6 bases at J, with 5 bases in the middle. Germline CDR1 is SNHLY and CDR2 is FYNNEI. The CDR3 DNA sequence: TGTGCCAGCAGTGATTTCGATGGCTACACCTTC. Amino acid sequence: CASSDFDGYTF.

The V gene is TRBV4-3, the J gene TRBJ1-3; TRBD1 aligns across 8 bases. J was trimmed by 2 bases and V by 0 bases; bases with no gene match: 6. Per the germline V gene, CDR1 is LGHNA and CDR2 is YSLEER. There are 17 residues in the CDR3. The CDR3 DNA sequence: TGCGCCAGCAGCCAAGATCGGACAGGGCCTCCTGGAAACACCATATATTTT. Translation gives CASSQDRTGPPGNTIYF.

The chain uses TRBV5-1 and TRBJ2-7; D possibly corresponds to TRBD2 (6 bases). The germline CDR1 and CDR2 sequences are SGHRS and YFSETQ. V gave up 4 bases and J gave up 0 bases, with 17 bases separating them. There are 16 residues in the CDR3. CDR3 residues: CASSLSMGGVSYEQYF. The CDR3 region has the DNA TGCGCCAGCAGCCTAAGTATGGGAGGAGTCTCCTACGAGCAGTACTTC.

This chain connects TRBV5-4 to TRBJ2-3; possible D gene TRBD1, 5 bases. The CDR3 loop spans 13 amino acids. Looked up from germline, CDR1 is SGHNT and CDR2 is YYREEE (reference sequence). Trimming took off 1 base at V and 4 bases at J, with 7 bases between the two ends. CDR3 amino acids: CASSLRGADTQYF. The CDR3 DNA sequence: TGTGCCAGCAGCTTGAGGGGTGCAGATACGCAGTATTTT.

The rearrangement links TRBV5-1 to TRBJ1-2; maybe TRBD1 (5 bases). CDR3 length: 15 residues. The germline gives CDR1 SGHRS, CDR2 YFSETQ. With 7 bases removed from V and 0 bases from J, the gap between germline ends came to 16 bases. The CDR3 DNA reads as TGCGCCAGCCGGGAGGGACGGACCCCTAACTATGGCTACACCTTC. Translated: CASREGRTPNYGYTF.

V usage is TRBV2 and J usage is TRBJ2-7; D possibly corresponds to TRBD1 (6 bases). The CDR3 consists of 15 residues. Germline lookup yields CDR1 SNHLY and CDR2 FYNNEI. V was cut by 11 bases and J by 6 bases, with 26 bases left in between. CDR3 nucleotide sequence: TGTGCCGCCCAAAGCGAGGGCGGCAGGGGAATCGAGCAGTACTTC. This gives the protein CAAQSEGGRGIEQYF.

The V call is TRBV28, the J call TRBJ2-4; the D is unclear. Germline loops: CDR1 MDHEN, CDR2 SYDVKM. Between the trimmed V and J ends, which lost 5 bases and 0 bases, there was a span of 8 bases. The CDR3 sequence is 14 residues long. DNA of the CDR3: TGTGCCAGCAGTCTTACAGAAGCCAAAAACATTCAGTACTTC. Residues: CASSLTEAKNIQYF.

The chain recombines TRBV11-2 with TRBJ1-1; TRBD1 agrees at 11 bases. The ends lost 3 bases at V and 5 bases at J; junction bases unmatched: 8. CDR1 SGHAT and CDR2 FQNNGV come from the germline V gene. This CDR3 has 16 residues. CDR3 coding DNA: TGTGCCAGCAGCTTTTCCGGGACAGGGGGATGGACTGAAGCTTTCTTT. Translated, it gives CASSFSGTGGWTEAFF.

This clone has a handful of counts. The chain has TRBV6-5 and TRBJ1-3, with unresolved D. Germline V gene data show CDR1 as MNHEY and CDR2 as SVGAGI. The V gene lost 2 bases and the J gene lost 8 bases, with 16 bases spanning the gap. The CDR3 contains 15 residues. CDR3 DNA: TGTGCCAGCAGTTACGGACGAGGGTCGTGGGACACCATATATTTT. It is translated as CASSYGRGSWDTIYF.

This clone was seen a handful of times. The chain couples TRBV6-5 to TRBJ1-6, with D hard to call. Looked up from germline, CDR1 is MNHEY and CDR2 is SVGAGI. V was shortened by 5 bases and J by 0 bases, with 8 bases between the two germline ends. The CDR3 extends over 15 amino acids. CDR3: CASSQRGSYNSPLHF. CDR3 DNA sequence: TGTGCCAGCAGTCAACGCGGCTCCTATAATTCACCCCTCCACTTT.

The count of this clone is one. The gene calls are TRBV27 and TRBJ2-1, with 7 positions matching TRBD1. V shed 4 bases, J shed 4 bases, and the junction held 10 bases outside the gene matches. The CDR3 length is 16 residues. CDR1 is MNHEY and CDR2 is SMNVEV in the germline V gene (reference sequence). The CDR3, as DNA: TGTGCCAGCAGTTCCCAGGGAAGGGGGCTGTACAATGAGCAGTTCTTC. The encoded protein is CASSSQGRGLYNEQFF.